This T cell receptor (beta chain) was observed in a study of blood T cell repertoires in COVID-19. Study at large: There were acute and convalescent COVID-19 samples, and they came from the United States, Italy and Spain. T cells, B-cell-depleted T cells, or PBMCs supplied cDNA or gDNA.

CDR3 size: 18 residues. Looked up from germline, CDR1 is SGHTA and CDR2 is FQGNSA. V shed 1 base, J shed 0 bases, and the junction held 11 bases outside the gene matches. Original processing methods: It was from reference gene primer amplification that nucleated cell counts were estimated. Produced via immunoSEQ multiplex PCR; TCRdb's table is partial and in-frame only. That table supplies the V and J calls and clone size; D and trimming were determined from the DNA. This sample carries a few hundred thousand clones, approximately 86% of them seen once, and the ten largest clones take around 10%. The chain has TRBV7-2 and TRBJ2-7; 8 bases align to TRBD2. Sequenced: peripheral blood. This TCR derives from a man between 40 and 49 years old who had recovered from COVID-19. The CDR3 loop reads CASSLVPSSGRSSYEQYF. The CDR3 DNA sequence: TGTGCCAGCAGCTTAGTGCCCTCAAGCGGGAGAAGCTCCTACGAGCAGTACTTC.